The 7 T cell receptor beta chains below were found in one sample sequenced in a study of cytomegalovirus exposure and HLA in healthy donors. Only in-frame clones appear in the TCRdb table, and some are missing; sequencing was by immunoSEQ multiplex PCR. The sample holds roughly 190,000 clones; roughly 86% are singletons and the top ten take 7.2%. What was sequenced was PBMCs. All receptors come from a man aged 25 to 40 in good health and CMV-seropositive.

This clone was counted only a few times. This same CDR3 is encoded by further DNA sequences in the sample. This CDR3 reads CASSLGYEQYF. CDR3 DNA sequence: TGTGCCAGCAGTTTAGGCTACGAGCAGTACTTC. The rearrangement joins TRBV28 to TRBJ2-7; D is unresolved. Trimming removed 2 bases at V and 3 bases at J, with 2 bases between. The CDR3 is 11 residues long. Germline V CDR1 and CDR2: MDHEN, SYDVKM.

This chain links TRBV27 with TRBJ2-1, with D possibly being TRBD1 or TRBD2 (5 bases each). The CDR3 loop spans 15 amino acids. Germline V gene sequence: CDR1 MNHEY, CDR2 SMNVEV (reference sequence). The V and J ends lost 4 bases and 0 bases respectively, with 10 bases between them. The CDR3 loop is CASSSGTTSYNEQFF. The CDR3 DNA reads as TGTGCCAGCAGTTCCGGGACCACCTCCTACAATGAGCAGTTCTTC.

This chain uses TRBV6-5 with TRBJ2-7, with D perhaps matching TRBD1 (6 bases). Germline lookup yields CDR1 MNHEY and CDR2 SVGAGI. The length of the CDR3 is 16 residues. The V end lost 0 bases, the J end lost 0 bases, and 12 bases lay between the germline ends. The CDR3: CASSYSAGAISYEQYF. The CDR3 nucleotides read TGTGCCAGCAGTTACTCGGCAGGGGCCATCTCCTACGAGCAGTACTTC.

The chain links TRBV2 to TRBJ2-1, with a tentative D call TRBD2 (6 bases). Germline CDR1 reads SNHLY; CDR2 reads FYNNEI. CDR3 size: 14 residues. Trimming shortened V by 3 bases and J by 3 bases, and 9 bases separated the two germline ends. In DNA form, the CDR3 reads TGTGCCAGCAGTGAGGGGCGGGACTACAATGAGCAGTTCTTC. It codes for CASSEGRDYNEQFF.

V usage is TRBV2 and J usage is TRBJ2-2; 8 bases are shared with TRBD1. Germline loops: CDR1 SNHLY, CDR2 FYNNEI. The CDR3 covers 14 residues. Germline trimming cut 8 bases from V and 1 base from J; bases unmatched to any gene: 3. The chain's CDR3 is CASSDRENTGELFF. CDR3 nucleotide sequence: TGTGCCAGCTCGGACAGGGAGAACACCGGGGAGCTGTTTTTT.

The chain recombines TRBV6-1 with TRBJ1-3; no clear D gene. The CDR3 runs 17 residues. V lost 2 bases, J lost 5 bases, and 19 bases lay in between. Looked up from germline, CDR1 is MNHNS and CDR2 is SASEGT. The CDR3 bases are TGTGCCAGCAGTGAAAACGGATGGGTCCGCCCCAGAAACACCATATATTTT. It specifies CASSENGWVRPRNTIYF.

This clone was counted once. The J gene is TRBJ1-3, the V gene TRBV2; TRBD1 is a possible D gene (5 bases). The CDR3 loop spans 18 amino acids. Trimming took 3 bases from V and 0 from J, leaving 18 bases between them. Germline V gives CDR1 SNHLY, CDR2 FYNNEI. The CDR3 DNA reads TGTGCCAGCAGTGATCGGAGCGTGGACATCTACTCTGGAAACACCATATATTTT. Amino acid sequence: CASSDRSVDIYSGNTIYF.